The sequence of this T cell receptor beta chain was determined in a study of T cells in Graves' hyperthyroidism and ophthalmopathy. CDR1 and CDR2 from the germline V gene are SEHNR and FQNEAQ (reference sequence). V lost 5 bases and J lost 7; bases outside the gene matches: 9. CDR3 size: 14 residues. This clonotype was recorded many times. The investigators amplified TCR beta CDR3 regions from RNA transcripts. The TCR CDR3 first-round RT-PCR relied on the HTBI primer set. MiXCR, applied by TCRdb to the multiplex PCR reads, yields one record per CDR3 protein. The sample lists about 580,000 distinct CDR3 sequences, approximately 15% seen once, with 4.5% to 6% in the top ten.

The chain employs TRBV7-9 and TRBJ1-1; 8 nucleotides align to TRBD1. The clonotype comes from a young woman with Graves' hyperthyroidism that later progressed to Graves' ophthalmopathy. What was sequenced was blood. CDR3 sequence: CASSPGGGFGEAFF. The CDR3 nucleotides read TGTGCCAGCAGCCCAGGGGGCGGCTTCGGTGAAGCTTTCTTT.